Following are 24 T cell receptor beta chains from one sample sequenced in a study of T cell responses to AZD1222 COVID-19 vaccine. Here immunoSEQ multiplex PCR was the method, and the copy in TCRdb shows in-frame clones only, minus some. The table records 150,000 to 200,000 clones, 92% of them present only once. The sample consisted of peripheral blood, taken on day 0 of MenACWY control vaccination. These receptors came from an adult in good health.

The CDR3 sequence: CASSCDEGINEKLFF. Here the CDR3 DNA reads TGTGCCAGCAGCTGCGACGAGGGCATTAATGAAAAACTGTTTTTT. The chain joins TRBV11-3 to TRBJ1-4; D gene uncertain. This CDR3 comprises 15 residues. CDR1 and CDR2 from the germline V gene are SGHNT and YENEEA. V lost 4 bases to trimming and J lost 4 bases, with 13 bases between them.

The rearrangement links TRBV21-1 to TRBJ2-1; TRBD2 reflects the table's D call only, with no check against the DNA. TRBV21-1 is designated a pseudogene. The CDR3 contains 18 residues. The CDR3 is CASSKGEAPGLGYNEQFF. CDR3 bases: TGTGCCAGCAGCAAAGGGGAGGCACCGGGACTCGGCTACAATGAGCAGTTCTTC.

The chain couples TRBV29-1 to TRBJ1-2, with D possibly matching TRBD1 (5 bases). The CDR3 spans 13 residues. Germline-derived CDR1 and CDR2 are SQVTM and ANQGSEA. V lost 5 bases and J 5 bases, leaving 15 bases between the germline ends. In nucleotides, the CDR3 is TGCAGCGTTACCGGGACGGACGCTTATGGCTACACCTTC. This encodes CSVTGTDAYGYTF. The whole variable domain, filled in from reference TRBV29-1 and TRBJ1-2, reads SAVISQKPSRDICQRGTSLTIQCQVDSQVTMMFWYRQQPGQSLTLIATANQGSEATYESGFVIDKFPISRPNLTFSTLTVSNMSPEDSSIYLCSVTGTDAYGYTFGSGTRLTVV.

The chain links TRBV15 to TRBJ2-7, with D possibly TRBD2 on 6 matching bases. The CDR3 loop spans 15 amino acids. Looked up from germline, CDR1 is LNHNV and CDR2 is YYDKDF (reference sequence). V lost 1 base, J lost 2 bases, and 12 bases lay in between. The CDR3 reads CATSRGRGGTYEQYF. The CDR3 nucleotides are TGTGCCACCAGCAGAGGTAGGGGAGGAACCTACGAGCAGTACTTC.

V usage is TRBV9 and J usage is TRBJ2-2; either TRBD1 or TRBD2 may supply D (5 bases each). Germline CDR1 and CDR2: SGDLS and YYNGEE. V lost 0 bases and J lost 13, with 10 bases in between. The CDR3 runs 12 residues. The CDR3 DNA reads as TGTGCCAGCAGCGTAGGGGGCGGAGGGCTGTTTTTT. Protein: CASSVGGGGLFF.

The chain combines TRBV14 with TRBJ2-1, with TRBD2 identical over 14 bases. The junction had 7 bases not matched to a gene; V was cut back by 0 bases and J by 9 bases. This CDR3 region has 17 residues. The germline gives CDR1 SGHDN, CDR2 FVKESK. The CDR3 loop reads CASSQDIGTSGSGEQFF. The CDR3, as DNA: TGTGCCAGCAGCCAAGATATTGGGACTAGCGGGAGTGGTGAGCAGTTCTTC.

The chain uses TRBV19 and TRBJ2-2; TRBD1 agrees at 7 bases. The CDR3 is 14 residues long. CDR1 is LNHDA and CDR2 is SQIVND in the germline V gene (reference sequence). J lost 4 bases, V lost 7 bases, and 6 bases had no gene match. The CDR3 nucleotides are TGTGCCAGTATAGAGGGGGCGGGCACCGGGGAGCTGTTTTTT. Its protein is CASIEGAGTGELFF.

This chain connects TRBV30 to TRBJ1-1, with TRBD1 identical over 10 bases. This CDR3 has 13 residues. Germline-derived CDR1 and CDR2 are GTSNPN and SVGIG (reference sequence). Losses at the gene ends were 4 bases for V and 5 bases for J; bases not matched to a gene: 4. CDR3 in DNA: TGTGCCTGGAAAAGACAGGGGGCTACTGAAGCTTTCTTT. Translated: CAWKRQGATEAFF.

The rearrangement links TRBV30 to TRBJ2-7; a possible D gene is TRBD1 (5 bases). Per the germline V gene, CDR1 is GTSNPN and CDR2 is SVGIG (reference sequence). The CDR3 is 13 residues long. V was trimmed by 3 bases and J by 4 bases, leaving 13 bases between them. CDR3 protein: CAWSRHPGYEQYF. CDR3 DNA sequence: TGTGCCTGGAGCCGCCACCCAGGGTACGAGCAGTACTTC.

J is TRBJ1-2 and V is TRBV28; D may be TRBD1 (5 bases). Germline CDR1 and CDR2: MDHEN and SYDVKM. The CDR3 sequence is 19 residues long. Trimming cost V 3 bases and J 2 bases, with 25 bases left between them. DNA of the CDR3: TGTGCCAGCAGTTTGATGGAGGGACGCAAAGGGGATAAGAACTATGGCTACACCTTC. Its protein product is CASSLMEGRKGDKNYGYTF.

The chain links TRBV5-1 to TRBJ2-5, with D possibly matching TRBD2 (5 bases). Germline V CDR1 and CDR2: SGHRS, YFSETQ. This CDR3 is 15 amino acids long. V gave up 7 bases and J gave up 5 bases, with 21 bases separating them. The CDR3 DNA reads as TGCGCCAGCGGGCCTGGGAGCTCGGCCGGTGAGACCCAGTACTTC. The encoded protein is CASGPGSSAGETQYF.

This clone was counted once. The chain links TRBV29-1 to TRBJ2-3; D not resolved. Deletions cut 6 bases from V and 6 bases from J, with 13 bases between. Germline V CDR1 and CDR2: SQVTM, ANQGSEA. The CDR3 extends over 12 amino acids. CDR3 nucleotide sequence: TGCAGCGTGCAGTTTGAAGGGGATACGCAGTATTTT. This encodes CSVQFEGDTQYF.

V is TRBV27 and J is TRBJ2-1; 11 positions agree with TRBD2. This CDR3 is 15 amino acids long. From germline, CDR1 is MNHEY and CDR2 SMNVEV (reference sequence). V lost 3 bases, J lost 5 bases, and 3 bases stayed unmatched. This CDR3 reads CASSFGTSGNNEQFF. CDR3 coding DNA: TGTGCCAGCAGTTTCGGGACTAGCGGTAACAATGAGCAGTTCTTC.

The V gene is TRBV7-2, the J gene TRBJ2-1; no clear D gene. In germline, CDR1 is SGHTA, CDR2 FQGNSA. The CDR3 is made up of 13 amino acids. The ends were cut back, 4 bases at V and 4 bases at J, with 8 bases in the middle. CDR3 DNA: TGTGCCAGCAGCTCCGGATCTTACAATGAGCAGTTCTTC. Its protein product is CASSSGSYNEQFF.

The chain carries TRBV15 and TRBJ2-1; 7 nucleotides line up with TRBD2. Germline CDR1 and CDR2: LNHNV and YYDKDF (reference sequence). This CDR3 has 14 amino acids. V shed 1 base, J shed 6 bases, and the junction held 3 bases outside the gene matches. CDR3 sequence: CATSRGREGNEQFF. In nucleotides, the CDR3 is TGTGCCACCAGCAGAGGCAGGGAGGGCAATGAGCAGTTCTTC.

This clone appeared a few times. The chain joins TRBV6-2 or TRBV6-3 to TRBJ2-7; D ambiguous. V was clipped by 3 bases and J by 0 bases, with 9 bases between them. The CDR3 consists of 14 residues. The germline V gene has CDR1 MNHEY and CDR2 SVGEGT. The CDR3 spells CASSYYHTSYEQYF. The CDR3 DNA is TGTGCCAGCAGTTATTACCATACCTCCTACGAGCAGTACTTC.

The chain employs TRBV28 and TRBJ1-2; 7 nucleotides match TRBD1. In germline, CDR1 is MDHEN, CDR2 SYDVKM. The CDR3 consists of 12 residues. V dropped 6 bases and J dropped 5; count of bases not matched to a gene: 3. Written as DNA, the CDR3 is TGTGCCAGCAGGCCGGACAGGTATGGCTACACCTTC. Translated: CASRPDRYGYTF.

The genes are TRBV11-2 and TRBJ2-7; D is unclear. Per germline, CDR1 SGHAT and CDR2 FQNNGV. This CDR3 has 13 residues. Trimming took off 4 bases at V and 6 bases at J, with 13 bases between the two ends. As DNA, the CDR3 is TGTGCCAGCAGCTCCCCTCTGGGGTTCGAGCAGTACTTC. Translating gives CASSSPLGFEQYF.

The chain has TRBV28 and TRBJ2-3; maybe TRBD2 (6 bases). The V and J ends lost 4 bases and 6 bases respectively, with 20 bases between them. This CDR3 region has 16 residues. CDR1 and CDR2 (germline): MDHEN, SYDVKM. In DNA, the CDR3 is TGTGCCAGCAGTTCCTTGGGCGGGAACTTCAGGGATACGCAGTATTTT. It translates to CASSSLGGNFRDTQYF.

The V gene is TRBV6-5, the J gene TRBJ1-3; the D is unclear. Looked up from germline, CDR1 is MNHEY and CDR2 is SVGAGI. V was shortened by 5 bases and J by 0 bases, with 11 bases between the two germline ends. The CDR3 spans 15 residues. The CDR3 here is CASSTLGVSGNTIYF. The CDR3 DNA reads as TGTGCCAGCAGTACCCTGGGAGTCTCTGGAAACACCATATATTTT.

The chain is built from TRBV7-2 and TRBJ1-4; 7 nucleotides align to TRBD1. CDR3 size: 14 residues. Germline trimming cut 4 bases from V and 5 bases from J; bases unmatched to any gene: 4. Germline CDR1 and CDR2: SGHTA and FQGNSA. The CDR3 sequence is CASSSGGANEKLFF. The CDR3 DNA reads TGTGCCAGCAGCTCAGGGGGGGCGAATGAAAAACTGTTTTTT.

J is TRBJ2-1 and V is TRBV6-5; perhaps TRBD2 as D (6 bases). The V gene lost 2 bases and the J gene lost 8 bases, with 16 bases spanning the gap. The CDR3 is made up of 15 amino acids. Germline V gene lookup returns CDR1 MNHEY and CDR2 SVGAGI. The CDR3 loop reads CASSYAPGSEDEQFF. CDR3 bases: TGTGCCAGCAGTTACGCCCCCGGGAGTGAAGATGAGCAGTTCTTC.

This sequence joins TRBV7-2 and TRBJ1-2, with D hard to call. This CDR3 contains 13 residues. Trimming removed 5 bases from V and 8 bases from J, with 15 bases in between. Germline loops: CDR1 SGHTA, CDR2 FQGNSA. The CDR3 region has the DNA TGTGCCAGCAGCCTGGACCTTTGGTCGGGCTACACCTTC. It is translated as CASSLDLWSGYTF.

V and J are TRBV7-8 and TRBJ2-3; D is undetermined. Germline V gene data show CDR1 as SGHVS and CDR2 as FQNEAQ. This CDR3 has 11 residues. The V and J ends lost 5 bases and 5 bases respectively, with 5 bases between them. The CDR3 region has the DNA TGTGCCAGCAGCCTTCAAGATACGCAGTATTTT. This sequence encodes CASSLQDTQYF.